This TCR beta chain was sequenced in a study of T cell responses to AZD1222 COVID-19 vaccine. The study's findings and limits: Compared with day 0, the breadth and depth of the Spike-specific TCR repertoire rose significantly after two doses of AZD1222.

The assay was immunoSEQ multiplex PCR, and TCRdb's table has in-frame clones only and misses some. The repertoire holds under 150,000 clones, around 87% seen once, with 2% to 3% in the top ten. In the case of this clone: The antigen is not known.

The V end was cut by 8 bases, the J end by 3 bases, with 17 bases between. This CDR3 has 15 amino acids. CDR1 is LNHNV and CDR2 is YYDKDF in the germline V gene (reference sequence). Source: peripheral blood, taken 28 days after the second AZD1222 dose. This TCR was recovered from an adult who received the AZD1222 COVID-19 vaccine. This chain uses TRBV15 with TRBJ1-5; no definite D call. CDR3 sequence (DNA): TGTGCCACCCTGATCGAGTGGCAGTCCAATCAGCCCCAGCATTTT. Protein sequence: CATLIEWQSNQPQHF. The full variable domain, its missing parts supplied by reference TRBV15 and TRBJ1-5, is DAMVIQNPRYQVTQFGKPVTLSCSQTLNHNVMYWYQQKSSQAPKLLFHYYDKDFNNEADTPDNFQSRRPNTSFCFLDIRSPGLGDTAMYLCATLIEWQSNQPQHFGDGTRLSIL.